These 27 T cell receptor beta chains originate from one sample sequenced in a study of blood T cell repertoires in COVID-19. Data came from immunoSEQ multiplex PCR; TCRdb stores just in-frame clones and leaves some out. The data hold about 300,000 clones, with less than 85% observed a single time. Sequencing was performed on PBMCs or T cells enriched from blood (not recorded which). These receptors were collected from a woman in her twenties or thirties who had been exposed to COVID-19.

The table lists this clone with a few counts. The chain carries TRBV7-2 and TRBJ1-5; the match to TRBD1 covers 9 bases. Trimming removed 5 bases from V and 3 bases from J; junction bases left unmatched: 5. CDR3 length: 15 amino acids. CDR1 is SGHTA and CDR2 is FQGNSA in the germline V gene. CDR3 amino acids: CASSRTGEYNQPQHF. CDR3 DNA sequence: TGTGCCAGCAGCCGGACAGGGGAATACAATCAGCCCCAGCATTTT.

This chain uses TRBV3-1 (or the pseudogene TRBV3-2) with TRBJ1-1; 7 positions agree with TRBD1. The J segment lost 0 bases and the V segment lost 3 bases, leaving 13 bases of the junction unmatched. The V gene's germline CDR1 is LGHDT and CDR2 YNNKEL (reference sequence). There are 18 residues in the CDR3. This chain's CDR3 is CASSHQKPGQLMNTEAFF. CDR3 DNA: TGTGCCAGCAGCCACCAAAAACCGGGACAGTTAATGAACACTGAAGCTTTCTTT.

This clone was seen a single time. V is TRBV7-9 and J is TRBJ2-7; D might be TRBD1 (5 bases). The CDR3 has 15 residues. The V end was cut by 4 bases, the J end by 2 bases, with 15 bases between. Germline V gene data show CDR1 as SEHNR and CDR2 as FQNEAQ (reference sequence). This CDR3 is CASSSTGENTYEQYF. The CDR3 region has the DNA TGTGCCAGCAGCTCCACAGGTGAAAACACCTACGAGCAGTACTTC.

The CDR3 DNA is TGCGCCAGCAGCCAAGACCTGACACATCTTACAACTAATGAAAAACTGTTTTTT. Protein product: CASSQDLTHLTTNEKLFF. The J gene is TRBJ1-4, the V gene TRBV4-1; D unresolved. Trimming cost V 0 bases and J 0 bases, with 14 bases left between them. CDR1 MGHRA and CDR2 YSYEKL come from the germline V gene. The CDR3 length is 18 residues.

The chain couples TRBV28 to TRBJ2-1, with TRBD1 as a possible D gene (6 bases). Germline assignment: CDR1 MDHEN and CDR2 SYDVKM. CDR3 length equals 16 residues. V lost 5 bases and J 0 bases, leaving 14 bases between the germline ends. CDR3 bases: TGTGCCAGCAGTGACCTTACAGGGAGCTCCTACAATGAGCAGTTCTTC. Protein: CASSDLTGSSYNEQFF.

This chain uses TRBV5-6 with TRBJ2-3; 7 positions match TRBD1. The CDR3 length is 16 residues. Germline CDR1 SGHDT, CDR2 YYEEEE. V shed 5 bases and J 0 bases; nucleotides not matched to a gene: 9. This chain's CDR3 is CASSFVPGQSTDTQYF. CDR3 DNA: TGTGCCAGCAGTTTTGTTCCGGGACAGAGCACAGATACGCAGTATTTT.

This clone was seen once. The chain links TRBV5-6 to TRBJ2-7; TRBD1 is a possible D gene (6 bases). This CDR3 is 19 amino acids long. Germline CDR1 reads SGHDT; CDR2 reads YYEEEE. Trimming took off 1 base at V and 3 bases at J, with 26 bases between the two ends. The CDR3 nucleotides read TGTGCCAGCAGCTTGATCAGGACAGCTTCATCGAGTGTTCTCTACGAGCAGTACTTC. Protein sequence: CASSLIRTASSSVLYEQYF. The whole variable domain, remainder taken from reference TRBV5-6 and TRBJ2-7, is DAGVTQSPTHLIKTRGQQVTLRCSPKSGHDTVSWYQQALGQGPQFIFQYYEEEERQRGNFPDRFSGHQFPNYSSELNVNALLLGDSALYLCASSLIRTASSSVLYEQYFGPGTRLTVT.

The CDR3 coding sequence is TGTGCCAGCAGCTTGAGGTCCGAGGACACTGAAGCTTTCTTT. Translating gives CASSLRSEDTEAFF. This chain links TRBV7-2 with TRBJ1-1; D is uncertain. The CDR3 has 14 amino acids. V was pared by 3 bases and J by 3 bases, with 11 bases between. CDR1 is SGHTA and CDR2 is FQGNSA in the germline V gene.

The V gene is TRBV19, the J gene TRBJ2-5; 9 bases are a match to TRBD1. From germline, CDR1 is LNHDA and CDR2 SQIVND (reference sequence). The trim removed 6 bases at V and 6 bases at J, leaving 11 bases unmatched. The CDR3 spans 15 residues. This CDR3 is CASRKPGQGVQTQYF. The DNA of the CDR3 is TGTGCCAGTAGGAAACCGGGACAGGGTGTACAGACCCAGTACTTC.

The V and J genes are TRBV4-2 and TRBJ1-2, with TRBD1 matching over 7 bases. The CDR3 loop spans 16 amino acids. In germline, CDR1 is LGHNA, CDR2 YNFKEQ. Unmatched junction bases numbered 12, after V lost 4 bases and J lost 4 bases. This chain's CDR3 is CASSRVGTEVSYGYTF. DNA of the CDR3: TGTGCCAGCAGCCGGGTTGGGACAGAAGTTTCCTATGGCTACACCTTC.

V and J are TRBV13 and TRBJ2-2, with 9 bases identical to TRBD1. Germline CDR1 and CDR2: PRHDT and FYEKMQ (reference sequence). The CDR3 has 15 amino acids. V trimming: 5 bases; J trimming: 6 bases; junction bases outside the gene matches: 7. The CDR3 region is CASSQGQGGAGELFF. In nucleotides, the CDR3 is TGTGCCAGCAGCCAGGGACAGGGCGGGGCCGGGGAGCTGTTTTTT.

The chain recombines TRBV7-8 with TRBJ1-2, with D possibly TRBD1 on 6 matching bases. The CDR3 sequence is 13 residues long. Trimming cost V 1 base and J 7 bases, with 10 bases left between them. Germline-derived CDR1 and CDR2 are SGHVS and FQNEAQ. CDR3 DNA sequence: TGTGCCAGCAGCTTAGAACAGGGAACTGGCTACACCTTC. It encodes CASSLEQGTGYTF.

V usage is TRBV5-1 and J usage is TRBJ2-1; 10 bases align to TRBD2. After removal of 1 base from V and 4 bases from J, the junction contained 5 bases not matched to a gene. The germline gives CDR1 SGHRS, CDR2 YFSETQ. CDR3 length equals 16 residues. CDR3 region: CASSLTVAGGYNEQFF. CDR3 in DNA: TGCGCCAGCAGCTTGACGGTAGCGGGAGGATACAATGAGCAGTTCTTC.

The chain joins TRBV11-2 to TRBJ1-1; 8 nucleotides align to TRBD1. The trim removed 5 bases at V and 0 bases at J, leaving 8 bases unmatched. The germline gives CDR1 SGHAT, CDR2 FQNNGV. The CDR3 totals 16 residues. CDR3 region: CASSRRQGLMNTEAFF. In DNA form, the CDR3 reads TGTGCCAGCAGCCGTCGACAGGGGCTCATGAACACTGAAGCTTTCTTT. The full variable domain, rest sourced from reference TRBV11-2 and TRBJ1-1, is EAGVAQSPRYKIIEKRQSVAFWCNPISGHATLYWYQQILGQGPKLLIQFQNNGVVDDSQLPKDRFSAERLKGVDSTLKIQPAKLEDSAVYLCASSRRQGLMNTEAFFGQGTRLTVV.

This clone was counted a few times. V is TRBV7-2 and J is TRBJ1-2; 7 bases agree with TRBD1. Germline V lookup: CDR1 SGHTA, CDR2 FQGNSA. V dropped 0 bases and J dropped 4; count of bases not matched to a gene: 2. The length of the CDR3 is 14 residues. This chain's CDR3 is CASSLAAGGYGYTF. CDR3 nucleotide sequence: TGTGCCAGCAGCTTAGCCGCAGGGGGCTATGGCTACACCTTC.

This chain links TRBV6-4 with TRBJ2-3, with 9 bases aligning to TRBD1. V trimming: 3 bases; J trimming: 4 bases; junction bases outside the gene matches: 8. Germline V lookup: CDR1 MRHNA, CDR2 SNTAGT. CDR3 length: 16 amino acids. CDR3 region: CASSDSDRGEADTQYF. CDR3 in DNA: TGTGCCAGCAGTGATTCTGACAGGGGGGAGGCAGATACGCAGTATTTT.

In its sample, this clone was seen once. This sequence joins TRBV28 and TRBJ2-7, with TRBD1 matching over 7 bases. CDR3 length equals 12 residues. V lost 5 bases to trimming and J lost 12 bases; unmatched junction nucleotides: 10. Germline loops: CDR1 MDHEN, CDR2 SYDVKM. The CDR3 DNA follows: TGTGCCAGCAGTATACTAAGGGACAGTATGTACTTC. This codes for CASSILRDSMYF.

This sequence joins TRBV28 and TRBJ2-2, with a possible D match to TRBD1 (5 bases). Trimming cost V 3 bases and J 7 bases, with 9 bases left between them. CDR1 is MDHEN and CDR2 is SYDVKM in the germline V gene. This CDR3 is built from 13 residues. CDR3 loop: CASSFPGNGELFF. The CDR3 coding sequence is TGTGCCAGCAGTTTCCCAGGGAACGGGGAGCTGTTTTTT.

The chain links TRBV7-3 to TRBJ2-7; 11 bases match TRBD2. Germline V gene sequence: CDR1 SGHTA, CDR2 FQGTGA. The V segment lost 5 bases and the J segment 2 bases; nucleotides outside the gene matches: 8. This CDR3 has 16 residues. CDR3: CASSRDQTSGAYEQYF. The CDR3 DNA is TGTGCCAGCAGCCGTGACCAGACTAGCGGGGCCTACGAGCAGTACTTC. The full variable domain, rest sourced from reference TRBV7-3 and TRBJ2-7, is GAGVSQTPSNKVTEKGKYVELRCDPISGHTALYWYRQSLGQGPEFLIYFQGTGAADDSGLPNDRFFAVRPEGSVSTLKIQRTERGDSAVYLCASSRDQTSGAYEQYFGPGTRLTVT.

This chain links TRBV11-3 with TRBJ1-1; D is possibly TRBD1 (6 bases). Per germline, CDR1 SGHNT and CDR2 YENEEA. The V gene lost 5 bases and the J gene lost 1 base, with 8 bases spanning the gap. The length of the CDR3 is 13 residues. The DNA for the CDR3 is TGTGCCAGCAGCATACAGGGGAACACTGAAGCTTTCTTT. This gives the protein CASSIQGNTEAFF.

CDR3 amino acids: CASSSNIAGSSYNEQFF. DNA of the CDR3: TGTGCCAGCAGTTCCAACATAGCGGGGAGCTCCTACAATGAGCAGTTCTTC. The V and J genes are TRBV28 and TRBJ2-1, with 8 bases fitting TRBD2. Germline V CDR1 and CDR2: MDHEN, SYDVKM. The CDR3 is 17 residues long. The V gene end was trimmed by 4 bases and the J gene end by 0 bases; junction bases not matched to a gene: 8.

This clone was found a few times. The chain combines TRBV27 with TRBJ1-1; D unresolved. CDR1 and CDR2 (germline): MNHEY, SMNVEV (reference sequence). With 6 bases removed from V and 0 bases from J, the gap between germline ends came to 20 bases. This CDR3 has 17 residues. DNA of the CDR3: TGTGCCAGCAGGGTCCAGTGGGTTGCGGGTGTGAACACTGAAGCTTTCTTT. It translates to CASRVQWVAGVNTEAFF.

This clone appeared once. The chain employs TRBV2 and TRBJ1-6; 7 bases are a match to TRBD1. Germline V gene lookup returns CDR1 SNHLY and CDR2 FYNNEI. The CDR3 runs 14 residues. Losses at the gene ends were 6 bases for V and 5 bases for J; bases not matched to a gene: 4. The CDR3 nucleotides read TGTGCCAGCAGCTTCAGGGGGGATAATTCACCCCTCCACTTT. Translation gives CASSFRGDNSPLHF.

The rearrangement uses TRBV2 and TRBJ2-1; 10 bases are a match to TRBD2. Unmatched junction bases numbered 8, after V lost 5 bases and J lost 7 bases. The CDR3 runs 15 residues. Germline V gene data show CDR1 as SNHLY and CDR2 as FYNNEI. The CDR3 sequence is CASSSERGGRNEQFF. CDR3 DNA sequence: TGTGCCAGCAGTTCTGAGCGGGGGGGCAGGAATGAGCAGTTCTTC.

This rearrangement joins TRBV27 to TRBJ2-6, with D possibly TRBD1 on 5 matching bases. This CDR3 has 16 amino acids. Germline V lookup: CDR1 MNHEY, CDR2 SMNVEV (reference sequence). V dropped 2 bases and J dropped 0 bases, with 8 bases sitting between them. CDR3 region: CASSLRGTSGANVLTF. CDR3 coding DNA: TGTGCCAGCAGTTTAAGGGGAACCTCTGGGGCCAACGTCCTGACTTTC.

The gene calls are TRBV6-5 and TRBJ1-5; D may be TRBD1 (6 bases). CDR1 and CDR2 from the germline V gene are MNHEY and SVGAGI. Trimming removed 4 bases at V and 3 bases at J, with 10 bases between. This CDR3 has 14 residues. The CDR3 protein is CASSSRGANQPQHF. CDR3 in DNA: TGTGCCAGCAGTTCCCGGGGGGCCAATCAGCCCCAGCATTTT.

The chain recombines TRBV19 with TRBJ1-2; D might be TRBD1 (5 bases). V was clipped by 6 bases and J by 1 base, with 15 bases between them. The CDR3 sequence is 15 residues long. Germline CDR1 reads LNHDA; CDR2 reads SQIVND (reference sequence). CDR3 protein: CASRYGHSDNYGYTF. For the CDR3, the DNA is TGTGCCAGTAGATACGGACATTCAGATAACTATGGCTACACCTTC.